This T cell receptor (beta chain) was captured by sequencing in a study of OX40 agonist ivuxolimab in advanced cancers. For the study at large: With a range of 23 to 79, age averaged roughly 60 years, and 70% to 85% were male.

Sequencing used immunoSEQ multiplex PCR; TCRdb keeps in-frame clones, though not all of them. Of tens of thousands of clones in the sample, more than 75% were seen once. Samples of blood were obtained at baseline, on cycle 4 day 1, and on cycle 7 day 1. Sequenced here: CD4+ or CD8+ T cells sorted from blood, sampled in a trial of the OX40 agonist ivuxolimab. This sequence originates from an adult with an advanced solid tumor such as melanoma, head and neck, liver or kidney cancer.

CDR3 DNA sequence: TGTGCCAGTAGACCGTCTGTTTCGGGGCTTACCGGGGAGCTGTTTTTT. Translation gives CASRPSVSGLTGELFF. The V call is TRBV19, the J call TRBJ2-2; D is tentatively TRBD1 or TRBD2 (5 bases each). Trimming left V 6 bases short and J 5 bases short, with 19 bases between. The CDR3 is made up of 16 amino acids. Germline V lookup: CDR1 LNHDA, CDR2 SQIVND (reference sequence).